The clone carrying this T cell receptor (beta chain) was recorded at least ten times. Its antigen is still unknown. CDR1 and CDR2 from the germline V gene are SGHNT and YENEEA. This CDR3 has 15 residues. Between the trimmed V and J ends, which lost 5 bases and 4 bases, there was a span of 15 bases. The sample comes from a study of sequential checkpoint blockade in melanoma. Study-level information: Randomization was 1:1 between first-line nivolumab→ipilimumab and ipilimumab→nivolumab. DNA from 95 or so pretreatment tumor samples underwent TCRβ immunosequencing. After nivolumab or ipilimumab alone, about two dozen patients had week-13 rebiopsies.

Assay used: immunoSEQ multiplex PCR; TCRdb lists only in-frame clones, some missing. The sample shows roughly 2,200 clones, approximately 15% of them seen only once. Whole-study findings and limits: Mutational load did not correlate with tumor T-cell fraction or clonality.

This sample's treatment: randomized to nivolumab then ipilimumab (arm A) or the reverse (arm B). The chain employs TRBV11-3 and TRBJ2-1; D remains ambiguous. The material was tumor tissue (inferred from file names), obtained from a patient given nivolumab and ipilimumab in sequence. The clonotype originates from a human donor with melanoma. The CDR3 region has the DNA TGTGCCAGCAGCCCGGCCGCCTACGGTTACAATGAGCAGTTCTTC. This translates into CASSPAAYGYNEQFF.